Listed below are T cell receptor beta chains from one sample, sequenced in a study of CD8 T cells in ankylosing spondylitis. TCRdb re-analysed the 5' RACE reads in MiXCR, keeping a single row per CDR3 protein. The sample holds approximately 220,000 distinct CDR3 sequences, approximately 10% seen once. The material sequenced was blood, either unsorted or a sorted T cell fraction (not recorded which). These receptors were taken from a male donor with ankylosing spondylitis or in good health (not recorded which). CDR3s include the opening cysteine and the closing phenylalanine or tryptophan. A D gene is named only where the DNA matches it firmly. The size of a clone is reported for some rows only, either as once, few or many, or as a class for expanded clones.

>TRBD1|many|TRBV15|TRBJ2-4
TGTGCCACCAGGGGGACAGGGGGGGTGGTGGCCAAAAACATTCAGTACTTC
CATRGTGGVVAKNIQYF
>.|many|TRBV5-6|TRBJ2-2
TGTGCCAGCAGCTTGATACCGGACACCGGGGAGCTGTTTTTT
CASSLIPDTGELFF
>.|many|TRBV20-1|TRBJ2-5
TGCAGTGTTCAAGAAGGGGGTGGGCGTGAGACCCAGTACTTC
CSVQEGGGRETQYF
>TRBD2|.|TRBV3-1|TRBJ2-2
TGTGCCAGCAGCCATAAGCGGGATACCGGGGAGCTGTTTTTT
CASSHKRDTGELFF
>.|few|TRBV7-8|TRBJ1-3
TGTGCCAGCAGCCCGGATCCGACCAGGCATCTGGGAAACACCATATATTTT
CASSPDPTRHLGNTIYF
>TRBD2|many|TRBV20-1|TRBJ2-3
TGCAGCTTAGCGGGGGGGACAGATACGCAGTATTTT
CSLAGGTDTQYF
>.|many|TRBV5-6|TRBJ2-5
TGTGCCAGCAGCTTGTTGGGGTGGGAGACCCAGTACTTC
CASSLLGWETQYF
>TRBD2|.|TRBV4-1|TRBJ2-3
TGCGCCAGCAGCCAAGCCCGCGGGGGGTACCCGGAGGATACGCAGTATTTT
CASSQARGGYPEDTQYF
>.|few|TRBV3-1|TRBJ2-3
TGTGCCAGCAGCATAATGCGTACAACGGTCGATACGCAGTATTTT
CASSIMRTTVDTQYF
>.|.|TRBV4-2|TRBJ2-7
TGTGCCAGCAGCCCCAAAGGTCTGGGCCACGAGCAGTACTTC
CASSPKGLGHEQYF
>.|.|TRBV7-9|TRBJ2-5
TGTGCCAGCAGCCACCCCGGACTGGGAGAGACCCAGTACTTC
CASSHPGLGETQYF
>.|many|TRBV29-1|TRBJ1-1
TGCAGCGTAGGTGGAGGGTCGGACACTGAAGCTTTCTTT
CSVGGGSDTEAFF
>TRBD2|many|TRBV20-1|TRBJ2-7
TGCAGTGCTTCTACAGGGGGACTAGCGATTGTCTACGAGCAGTACTTC
CSASTGGLAIVYEQYF
>.|many|TRBV7-7|TRBJ2-2
TGTGCTACCGAACGGGGGCTTAACACCGGGGAGCTGTTTTTT
CATERGLNTGELFF
>TRBD1|few|TRBV5-5|TRBJ2-5
TGTGCCAGCAGCTTGGGGGACAGTGTGGGGACCCAGTACTTC
CASSLGDSVGTQYF
>TRBD1|many|TRBV5-1|TRBJ1-2
TGCGCCAGCAGCTCGACCGGAGGGGGCGACTATGGCTACACCTTC
CASSSTGGGDYGYTF
>.|many|TRBV5-1|TRBJ2-1
TGCGCCAGCAGCTTCGAATTAGTGTGGGATGAGCAGTTCTTC
CASSFELVWDEQFF
>TRBD1|.|TRBV6-5|TRBJ2-2
TGTGCCGGCAGTTACCGGACAGGGGACGGGGAGCTGTTTTTT
CAGSYRTGDGELFF
>TRBD2|.|TRBV5-1|TRBJ2-3
TGCGCCAGCAGCTACCGCGGGGGGGCCTTAGATACGCAGTATTTT
CASSYRGGALDTQYF
>TRBD2|.|TRBV20-1|TRBJ2-1
TGCAGTGCTAGAGAGGCTAGCGGGGTTAATGAGCAGTTCTTC
CSAREASGVNEQFF
>.|many|TRBV20-1|TRBJ1-1
TGCAGTGCTAGCCGAGACAACACTGAAGCTTTCTTT
CSASRDNTEAFF
>.|few|TRBV11-1|TRBJ2-7
TGTGCCAGCAGCTTATCGGGCTTCTCCTACGAGCAGTACTTC
CASSLSGFSYEQYF
>TRBD1|few|TRBV5-1|TRBJ1-2
TGCGCCAGCAGCACCGCTCTGCCCCGGACAGGAGGTGGCTACCCCTTC
CASSTALPRTGGGYPF
>.|many|TRBV7-7|TRBJ2-3
TGTGCTAGCAGCCAACTCCTGACAGGCCCGACAGATACGCAGTATTTT
CASSQLLTGPTDTQYF
>.|many|TRBV12-3/TRBV12-4|TRBJ2-1
TGTGCCAGCCGCAACAATGAGCAGTTCTTC
CASRNNEQFF
>.|few|TRBV27|TRBJ2-5
TGTGCCAGCCGGGATCAAGAGACCCAGTACTTC
CASRDQETQYF
>.|many|TRBV5-1|TRBJ2-1
TGCGCCAGCAGCTTAACCCAATTGTCGTCGGAGCAGTTCTTC
CASSLTQLSSEQFF
>.|many|TRBV20-1|TRBJ2-1
TGCAGTGCCAGGGGGGGCCGGCACAATGAGCAGTTCTTC
CSARGGRHNEQFF
>.|few|TRBV28|TRBJ1-1
TGTGCCAGCAGTCCACACACCTCTGAAGCTTTCTTT
CASSPHTSEAFF
>.|.|TRBV6-1|TRBJ1-5
TGTGCCAGCAGTCCGACCAAGGGCCAGCCCCAGCATTTT
CASSPTKGQPQHF
>.|few|TRBV6-5|TRBJ2-3
TGTGCCAGCAGTTACTCGATTCCCGGCTACGGTAGAGGAGATACGCAGTATTTT
CASSYSIPGYGRGDTQYF
>.|many|TRBV12-3/TRBV12-4|TRBJ2-3
TGTGCCAGCAGTTTCGGCCCGGGGCGCACAGATACGCAGTATTTT
CASSFGPGRTDTQYF
>TRBD1|.|TRBV7-6|TRBJ1-2
TGTGCCAGCAGCCCTACAGGGGGCCGGTCGTCCTATGGCTACACCTTC
CASSPTGGRSSYGYTF
>.|.|TRBV20-1|TRBJ1-6
TGCAGTGCTAGTTCTACCCGACAGGCTAATTCACCCCTCCACTTT
CSASSTRQANSPLHF
>.|many|TRBV20-1|TRBJ1-1
TGCAGTGCTAGCAGTAAAGGGAACACTGAAGCTTTCTTT
CSASSKGNTEAFF
>TRBD2|many|TRBV5-6|TRBJ2-3
TGTGCCAGCAGCTTCGGACTAGCGCTCAGCACAGATACGCAGTATTTT
CASSFGLALSTDTQYF
>TRBD1|few|TRBV6-4|TRBJ2-1
TGTGCCAGCAGTGTTAAGGGGGCTAGGGATGAGCAGTTCTTC
CASSVKGARDEQFF
>TRBD2|few|TRBV7-8|TRBJ2-7
TGTGCCAGCAGCATCGGGGGGTCCTACGAGCAGTACTTC
CASSIGGSYEQYF
>.|few|TRBV9|TRBJ2-3
TGTGCCAGCAGCGTAGCAAGCGAGGAAGGAGATACGCAGTATTTT
CASSVASEEGDTQYF
>TRBD1|.|TRBV7-9|TRBJ2-5
TGTGCCAGCAGCTTAGCGGTCGGGGACAGGGCCCAAGAGACCCAGTACTTC
CASSLAVGDRAQETQYF
>.|many|TRBV9|TRBJ1-2
TGTGCCAGCAGCGCTCAGGCACGGGGTTCTAACTATGGCTACACCTTC
CASSAQARGSNYGYTF
>.|few|TRBV6-5|TRBJ2-5
TGTGCCAGCAGTTACTCGGGGGAGCCCCACCAGACCCAGTACTTC
CASSYSGEPHQTQYF
>.|many|TRBV5-1|TRBJ2-5
TGCGCCAGCAGCTTTGTCGGGGACCAAGAGACCCAGTACTTC
CASSFVGDQETQYF
>TRBD1|few|TRBV20-1|TRBJ1-1
TGCAGTGCTAGAGGGGTACCAGGGGGCACTGAAGCTTTCTTT
CSARGVPGGTEAFF
>.|many|TRBV28|TRBJ1-1
TGTGCCAGCAGTTTCCCAGGGGCTAAGGGAGCTGAAGCTTTCTTT
CASSFPGAKGAEAFF
>.|many|TRBV20-1|TRBJ1-2
TGCAGTGGGCAGGACAGCCAAGGGGTTTATGGCTACACCTTC
CSGQDSQGVYGYTF
>.|many|TRBV7-6|TRBJ2-5
TGTGCCAGCAGTCCGAGTGTGGGAGAGACCCAGTACTTC
CASSPSVGETQYF
>.|few|TRBV27|TRBJ2-1
TGTGCCAGCAGCCTACTCGCGGGGCGACATGAGCAGTTCTTC
CASSLLAGRHEQFF
>.|.|TRBV6-2/TRBV6-3|TRBJ2-3
TGTGCCAGCTTACATCCGGACACAGATACGCAGTATTTT
CASLHPDTDTQYF
>TRBD2|many|TRBV29-1|TRBJ2-1
TGCAGCGTTGTTCTAGCGGGGGGCCATACCTACAATGAGCAGTTCTTC
CSVVLAGGHTYNEQFF
>.|many|TRBV29-1|TRBJ2-2
TGCAGCGTCGGTGTTACCGGGGAGCTGTTTTTT
CSVGVTGELFF